A single sample gave rise to the 17 T cell receptor beta chains below, sequenced in a study of PD-1 blockade in classical Hodgkin lymphoma. No patient escaped relapse after autologous stem cell transplantation, and brentuximab vedotin exposure varied. Some clones are missing from TCRdb's copy, which holds only in-frame ones; the method was immunoSEQ multiplex PCR. The table shows more than 45,000 clones, with 65% to 85% occurring only once. The source material was peripheral blood mononuclear cells (PBMCs), sampled at baseline. The source is a human donor with classical Hodgkin lymphoma.

V usage is TRBV9 and J usage is TRBJ2-1, with no clear D. Germline lookup yields CDR1 SGDLS and CDR2 YYNGEE. The CDR3 is made up of 14 amino acids. Trimming took off 4 bases at V and 0 bases at J, with 8 bases between the two ends. The chain's CDR3 is CASSPTSSYNEQFF. Here the CDR3 DNA reads TGTGCCAGCAGCCCTACCAGCTCCTACAATGAGCAGTTCTTC.

CDR3 in amino acids: CATSGQGIDEKLFF. The CDR3, as DNA: TGTGCCACCAGCGGACAGGGAATCGACGAAAAACTGTTTTTT. The chain has TRBV15 and TRBJ1-4, with 8 bases aligning to TRBD1. Losses at the gene ends were 5 bases for V and 8 bases for J; bases not matched to a gene: 7. The CDR3 sequence is 14 residues long. CDR1 and CDR2 (germline): LNHNV, YYDKDF (reference sequence).

Concerning this clone itself: This sample also contains other DNA sequences that code for the same CDR3. The rearrangement joins TRBV9 to TRBJ2-1; D uncertain. The CDR3 has 14 amino acids. Germline assignment: CDR1 SGDLS and CDR2 YYNGEE. V was shortened by 0 bases and J by 1 base, with 5 bases between the two germline ends. The CDR3 nucleotides are TGTGCCAGCAGCGTAGGGGGTTCCTACAATGAGCAGTTCTTC. It is translated as CASSVGGSYNEQFF.

The rearrangement uses TRBV13 and TRBJ2-1, with 7 bases lining up with TRBD1. The V gene end was trimmed by 5 bases and the J gene end by 8 bases; junction bases not matched to a gene: 9. Germline loops: CDR1 PRHDT, CDR2 FYEKMQ (reference sequence). The CDR3 consists of 14 residues. The CDR3 DNA follows: TGTGCCAGCAGCACCGGGACAGTAAGCGATGAGCAGTTCTTC. Its translation is CASSTGTVSDEQFF.

The CDR3 reads CAWKGGNGETQYF. DNA for the CDR3: TGTGCCTGGAAGGGGGGGAACGGAGAGACCCAGTACTTC. The chain has TRBV30 and TRBJ2-5, with D possibly TRBD2 on 7 matching bases. Germline assignment: CDR1 GTSNPN and CDR2 SVGIG (reference sequence). The CDR3 runs 13 residues. The germline V and J ends were trimmed by 4 bases and 4 bases, with 13 bases remaining between them. Supplemented by reference TRBV30 and TRBJ2-5, the full variable domain reads SQTIHQWPATLVQPVGSPLSLECTVEGTSNPNLYWYRQAAGRGLQLLFYSVGIGQISSEVPQNLSASRPQDRQFILSSKKLLLSDSGFYLCAWKGGNGETQYFGPGTRLLVL.

The CDR3 region is CASTSGRDTIYF. The CDR3 DNA reads TGTGCCAGCACCAGCGGTCGGGACACCATATATTTT. The gene calls are TRBV7-9 and TRBJ1-3; D unclear. Germline V lookup: CDR1 SEHNR, CDR2 FQNEAQ (reference sequence). V gave up 7 bases and J gave up 8 bases, with 12 bases separating them. This CDR3 has 12 amino acids. Drawing the rest from reference TRBV7-9 and TRBJ1-3, the complete variable domain is DTGVSQNPRHKITKRGQNVTFRCDPISEHNRLYWYRQTLGQGPEFLTYFQNEAQLEKSRLLSDRFSAERPKGSFSTLEIQRTEQGDSAMYLCASTSGRDTIYFGEGSWLTVV.

This chain uses TRBV10-2 with TRBJ2-1; D gene uncertain. The CDR3 length is 13 residues. Germline-derived CDR1 and CDR2 are WSHSY and SAAADI. Trimming pared 3 bases from V and 6 bases from J, leaving 9 bases between. The CDR3: CASSDPGRNEQFF. The CDR3 nucleotides are TGCGCCAGCAGTGATCCAGGACGCAATGAGCAGTTCTTC.

A remark on this clone: The same CDR3 arises from other DNA sequences in this sample as well. This chain links TRBV27 with TRBJ2-2, with 11 bases lining up with TRBD2. The CDR3 totals 18 residues. V shed 6 bases, J shed 1 base, and the junction held 10 bases outside the gene matches. Germline CDR1 reads MNHEY; CDR2 reads SMNVEV (reference sequence). In DNA, the CDR3 is TGTGCCAGCAGGGGCAGTTCTAGCGGGGGGCGGAACACCGGGGAGCTGTTTTTT. Translating it yields CASRGSSSGGRNTGELFF.

V usage is TRBV5-5 and J usage is TRBJ1-3; D remains unclear. Trimming removed 4 bases from V and 0 bases from J, with 11 bases in between. Germline CDR1 reads SGHKS; CDR2 reads YYEKEE (reference sequence). This CDR3 contains 15 residues. CDR3 loop: CASSPFDSSGNTIYF. The CDR3 DNA is TGTGCCAGCAGCCCCTTCGATAGCTCTGGAAACACCATATATTTT.

V is TRBV28 and J is TRBJ1-5; D gene unclear. This CDR3 spans 15 amino acids. Per the germline V gene, CDR1 is MDHEN and CDR2 is SYDVKM. V lost 2 bases, J lost 0 bases, and 8 bases lay in between. The CDR3 bases are TGTGCCAGCAGTTTAGAAGTCTATAGCAATCAGCCCCAGCATTTT. Encoded protein: CASSLEVYSNQPQHF.

This clone was counted only a few times. The rearrangement uses TRBV19 and TRBJ1-1; 8 positions match TRBD1. The CDR3 runs to 12 residues. Germline loops: CDR1 LNHDA, CDR2 SQIVND (reference sequence). With V trimmed by 1 base and J by 10 bases, 2 bases remained unmatched. The DNA of the CDR3 is TGTGCCAGTAGTATAGGTGACAGGGGAGCTTTCTTT. Translation gives CASSIGDRGAFF.

V usage is TRBV6-5 and J usage is TRBJ2-3; 8 bases match TRBD2. V lost 5 bases to trimming and J lost 0 bases; unmatched junction nucleotides: 1. Per germline, CDR1 MNHEY and CDR2 SVGAGI. The CDR3 runs 14 residues. DNA for the CDR3: TGTGCCAGCAGTGCGGGGGGAAGCACAGATACGCAGTATTTT. It encodes CASSAGGSTDTQYF.

The chain recombines TRBV28 with TRBJ1-1; a weak D match, TRBD1 (5 bases). V was cut by 4 bases and J by 4 bases, with 16 bases left in between. The germline CDR1 and CDR2 sequences are MDHEN and SYDVKM. The CDR3 extends over 15 amino acids. DNA of the CDR3: TGTGCCAGCAGTTACAAAGTGGGACCCATCACTGAAGCTTTCTTT. Translated: CASSYKVGPITEAFF.

V is TRBV2 and J is TRBJ1-3; D is undetermined. The CDR3 sequence is 12 residues long. Between the trimmed V and J ends, which lost 6 bases and 1 base, there was a span of 4 bases. Germline CDR1 and CDR2: SNHLY and FYNNEI. The DNA for the CDR3 is TGTGCCAGCAGGAGTTCTGGAAACACCATATATTTT. This translates into CASRSSGNTIYF. Complete variable domain (other parts from reference TRBV2 and TRBJ1-3): EPEVTQTPSHQVTQMGQEVILRCVPISNHLYFYWYRQILGQKVEFLVSFYNNEISEKSEIFDDQFSVERPDGSNFTLKIRSTKLEDSAMYFCASRSSGNTIYFGEGSWLTVV.

This clone was recorded once. This chain joins TRBV27 and TRBJ1-1; no definite D call. Trimming pared 5 bases from V and 0 bases from J, leaving 7 bases between. The CDR3 has 13 residues. Germline V lookup: CDR1 MNHEY, CDR2 SMNVEV (reference sequence). CDR3 nucleotides: TGTGCCAGCAGTCCGCGATTGAACACTGAAGCTTTCTTT. Its translation: CASSPRLNTEAFF.

This chain uses TRBV15 with TRBJ1-1; a possible D gene is TRBD1 (6 bases). Germline values: CDR1 LNHNV, CDR2 YYDKDF (reference sequence). This CDR3 region has 14 residues. Trimming took 6 bases from V and 6 from J, leaving 17 bases between them. The CDR3 loop is CATRPWGRKSEAFF. The CDR3 coding sequence is TGTGCCACCAGACCTTGGGGGCGCAAATCTGAAGCTTTCTTT.

This chain connects TRBV10-3 to TRBJ2-6, with 8 bases identical to TRBD1. The CDR3 length is 14 residues. V trimming: 6 bases; J trimming: 4 bases; junction bases outside the gene matches: 2. Germline CDR1 and CDR2: ENHRY and SYGVKD. The CDR3 spells CAIRQGAGANVLTF. CDR3 nucleotide sequence: TGTGCCATCAGGCAGGGGGCAGGGGCCAACGTCCTGACTTTC.